Below, 28 T cell receptor beta chains from the same sample are listed, as sequenced in a study of T cells in localized non-small cell lung cancer. Assay: immunoSEQ multiplex PCR; the TCRdb copy retains only in-frame clones and omits some. The sample yields about 23,000 clones, about 86% seen once. The material sequenced was peripheral blood, taken before any cancer treatment. The source is a woman between 35 and 70 years old with stage I lung adenocarcinoma.

The rearrangement joins TRBV7-2 to TRBJ1-3, with D possibly being TRBD1 (6 bases). This CDR3 is built from 18 residues. Germline V CDR1 and CDR2: SGHTA, FQGNSA. The ends were cut back, 5 bases at V and 7 bases at J, with 27 bases in the middle. This CDR3 is CASSRERQGILLGNTIYF. The CDR3 coding sequence is TGTGCCAGCAGCCGCGAAAGGCAGGGGATTTTGCTAGGTAACACCATATATTTT.

The rearrangement uses TRBV30 and TRBJ2-4; 10 bases are shared with TRBD2. Per germline, CDR1 GTSNPN and CDR2 SVGIG (reference sequence). With V trimmed by 4 bases and J by 9 bases, 9 bases remained unmatched. CDR3 length: 14 amino acids. The CDR3 DNA reads TGTGCCTGGAATCAGCGGGGGGGCCATGGCATTCAGTACTTC. Its protein is CAWNQRGGHGIQYF.

This clone was observed a few times. V usage is TRBV2 and J usage is TRBJ2-1, with D maybe TRBD2 (5 bases). Germline CDR1 and CDR2: SNHLY and FYNNEI. V lost 4 bases and J lost 8, with 9 bases in between. CDR3 size: 12 residues. The CDR3 coding sequence is TGTGCCAGCAGTGGGGGAGTCTATGAGCAGTTCTTC. As protein: CASSGGVYEQFF.

V usage is TRBV28 and J usage is TRBJ1-1; the D is unclear. The CDR3 totals 12 residues. Germline V gives CDR1 MDHEN, CDR2 SYDVKM. V lost 7 bases and J 12 bases, leaving 18 bases between the germline ends. Written as DNA, the CDR3 is TGTGCCAGCATCGGAGGCAGGCAGAAGTCTTTCTTT. Amino acids: CASIGGRQKSFF. The entire variable domain, with the rest obtained from reference TRBV28 and TRBJ1-1, is as follows: DVKVTQSSRYLVKRTGEKVFLECVQDMDHENMFWYRQDPGLGLRLIYFSYDVKMKEKGDIPEGYSVSREKKERFSLILESASTNQTSMYLCASIGGRQKSFFGQGTRLTVV.

This clone was recorded only once. CDR3 in amino acids: CASSQGERNIQYF. CDR3 coding DNA: TGTGCCAGCAGCCAGGGGGAACGAAACATTCAGTACTTC. This chain connects TRBV11-3 to TRBJ2-4, with TRBD1 matching over 7 bases. The junction had 4 bases not matched to a gene; V was cut back by 5 bases and J by 6 bases. The V gene's germline CDR1 is SGHNT and CDR2 YENEEA. The CDR3 has 13 residues.

This chain uses TRBV10-3 with TRBJ2-7; the D call may be TRBD1 or TRBD2 (6 bases each). CDR1 and CDR2 from the germline V gene are ENHRY and SYGVKD. Trimming removed 10 bases from V and 3 bases from J, with 19 bases in between. The CDR3 extends over 14 amino acids. The CDR3 is CATALKGEVYEQYF. Written as DNA, the CDR3 is TGTGCCACCGCCCTCAAGGGGGAGGTCTACGAGCAGTACTTC.

This chain links TRBV5-1 with TRBJ2-7; TRBD1 matches 8 bases. CDR1 SGHRS and CDR2 YFSETQ come from the germline V gene. J gave up 3 bases and V 4 bases, and 6 bases lay outside the gene matches. The CDR3 sequence is 14 residues long. The CDR3 spells CASSEDRVSYEQYF. DNA for the CDR3: TGCGCCAGCAGCGAGGACAGGGTGAGCTACGAGCAGTACTTC.

This chain connects TRBV15 to TRBJ1-2; D is unclear. V was clipped by 3 bases and J by 5 bases, with 10 bases between them. The CDR3 extends over 13 amino acids. Germline lookup yields CDR1 LNHNV and CDR2 YYDKDF (reference sequence). For the CDR3, the DNA is TGTGCCACCAGCAGGGCTAACTTTTATGGCTACACCTTC. Translated, it gives CATSRANFYGYTF.

The CDR3 bases are TGTGCCTGGAGTGCGGTGGGGAATTCACCCCTCCACTTT. Its translation: CAWSAVGNSPLHF. The rearrangement uses TRBV30 and TRBJ1-6; D remains unclear. Trimming cost V 1 base and J 7 bases, with 8 bases left between them. The CDR3 runs 13 residues. Germline CDR1 is GTSNPN and CDR2 is SVGIG (reference sequence).

This rearrangement joins TRBV11-2 to TRBJ2-7; 9 nucleotides align to TRBD1. The CDR3 has 14 amino acids. Per the germline V gene, CDR1 is SGHAT and CDR2 is FQNNGV. The V and J ends lost 4 bases and 2 bases, in that order; junction bases with no gene match: 3. CDR3: CASSSDRGTYEQYF. DNA of the CDR3: TGTGCCAGCAGCTCGGACAGGGGTACCTACGAGCAGTACTTC.

The chain is built from TRBV10-3 and TRBJ2-7; the match to TRBD2 covers 11 bases. Germline CDR1 reads ENHRY; CDR2 reads SYGVKD. This CDR3 has 16 amino acids. The J segment lost 3 bases and the V segment lost 2 bases, leaving 6 bases of the junction unmatched. The CDR3 region is CAISELAGGTFYEQYF. The CDR3 nucleotides read TGTGCCATCAGTGAGCTAGCGGGGGGAACCTTCTACGAGCAGTACTTC.

This chain links TRBV11-2 with TRBJ1-6, with a tentative D call TRBD1 (6 bases). The germline gives CDR1 SGHAT, CDR2 FQNNGV. The CDR3 extends over 18 amino acids. V dropped 1 base and J dropped 4 bases, with 17 bases sitting between them. CDR3 loop: CASSLARGPTVYNSPLHF. In nucleotides, the CDR3 is TGTGCCAGCAGCTTAGCCCGGGGGCCAACGGTTTATAATTCACCCCTCCACTTT.

The CDR3 DNA sequence: TGTGCCAGCGGCTCGACAGGGGATAATCGAGAGACCCAGTACTTC. This translates into CASGSTGDNRETQYF. The V gene is TRBV9, the J gene TRBJ2-5, with 8 bases matching TRBD1. The V gene end was trimmed by 7 bases and the J gene end by 4 bases; junction bases not matched to a gene: 12. The CDR3 loop spans 15 amino acids. CDR1 and CDR2 (germline): SGDLS, YYNGEE.

This rearrangement joins TRBV5-4 to TRBJ2-5; 9 nucleotides line up with TRBD2. After removal of 3 bases from V and 4 bases from J, the junction contained 7 bases not matched to a gene. The CDR3 has 15 amino acids. Germline-derived CDR1 and CDR2 are SGHNT and YYREEE (reference sequence). The CDR3 region has the DNA TGTGCCAGCAGCTCTGCGGCGGGGGGGACAGAGACCCAGTACTTC. Translation gives CASSSAAGGTETQYF.

The chain combines TRBV19 with TRBJ1-4, with D maybe TRBD1 (5 bases). The CDR3 consists of 14 residues. The germline V gene has CDR1 LNHDA and CDR2 SQIVND (reference sequence). V lost 3 bases, J lost 8 bases, and 13 bases lay in between. The CDR3 sequence is CASSIGQGGEKLFF. CDR3 DNA: TGTGCCAGTAGTATTGGGCAGGGAGGGGAAAAACTGTTTTTT.

The CDR3 spells CASSDQGIGPGELFF. CDR3 DNA sequence: TGTGCCAGCAGTGACCAGGGGATAGGTCCCGGGGAGCTGTTTTTT. The V and J genes are TRBV27 and TRBJ2-2; possible D gene TRBD1, 6 bases. V lost 5 bases and J lost 6, with 16 bases in between. CDR3 length: 15 amino acids. Germline V gene data show CDR1 as MNHEY and CDR2 as SMNVEV (reference sequence).

This chain links TRBV15 with TRBJ1-1; D might be TRBD1 (5 bases). Looked up from germline, CDR1 is LNHNV and CDR2 is YYDKDF (reference sequence). The ends were cut back, 6 bases at V and 5 bases at J, with 16 bases in the middle. There are 14 residues in the CDR3. The CDR3 region is CATSSFRAGTEAFF. The CDR3 nucleotides are TGTGCCACCAGTTCTTTCAGGGCGGGAACTGAAGCTTTCTTT.

The V call is TRBV5-6, the J call TRBJ2-3; 8 positions agree with TRBD2. Trimming took 0 bases from V and 4 from J; bases not matched to a gene: 7. Germline V gene lookup returns CDR1 SGHDT and CDR2 YYEEEE. This CDR3 is built from 16 residues. Here the CDR3 reads CASSLAGGLDPDTQYF. The CDR3 bases are TGTGCCAGCAGCTTGGCCGGGGGACTAGACCCAGATACGCAGTATTTT.

This chain connects TRBV5-5 to TRBJ1-5; D is possibly TRBD1 (5 bases). Germline lookup yields CDR1 SGHKS and CDR2 YYEKEE (reference sequence). Between the trimmed V and J ends, which lost 0 bases and 9 bases, there was a span of 19 bases. This CDR3 region has 16 residues. CDR3 sequence reads: CASSLVGGFDVGPQHF. CDR3 coding DNA: TGTGCCAGCAGCTTGGTTGGGGGATTTGATGTCGGGCCCCAGCATTTT.

This clone was seen just once. The J gene is TRBJ1-6, the V gene TRBV5-4; 8 nucleotides align to TRBD1. After removal of 4 bases from V and 8 bases from J, the junction contained 5 bases not matched to a gene. The CDR3 totals 14 residues. Germline assignment: CDR1 SGHNT and CDR2 YYREEE (reference sequence). The CDR3 protein is CASSPDRGDSPLHF. CDR3 DNA: TGTGCCAGCAGCCCTGACAGGGGAGATTCACCCCTCCACTTT.

A few counts support this clone. V is TRBV2 and J is TRBJ1-3; D might be TRBD1 (5 bases). The V end lost 1 base, the J end lost 0 bases, and 10 bases lay between the germline ends. This CDR3 comprises 16 residues. The germline gives CDR1 SNHLY, CDR2 FYNNEI. CDR3 bases: TGTGCCAGCAGTGAAGACCTTGGGGCCTCTGGAAACACCATATATTTT. Encoded protein: CASSEDLGASGNTIYF.

The chain is built from TRBV7-2 and TRBJ1-2; 12 bases line up with TRBD1. This CDR3 has 17 residues. Per germline, CDR1 SGHTA and CDR2 FQGNSA. Unmatched junction bases numbered 8, after V lost 1 base and J lost 5 bases. CDR3 sequence reads: CASSLGGQGAVFYGYTF. The CDR3 DNA follows: TGTGCCAGCAGCTTAGGGGGACAGGGGGCAGTGTTTTATGGCTACACCTTC.

The chain carries TRBV30 and TRBJ2-2; D is uncertain. The CDR3 is 12 amino acids. Germline V lookup: CDR1 GTSNPN, CDR2 SVGIG (reference sequence). V lost 4 bases, J lost 6 bases, and 9 bases lay in between. The CDR3 DNA sequence: TGTGCCTGGAAGTCCCTCGCCGGGGAGCTGTTTTTT. It codes for CAWKSLAGELFF.

The chain recombines TRBV7-6 with TRBJ2-7; D possibly uses TRBD1 or TRBD2 (5 bases each). Germline-derived CDR1 and CDR2 are SGHVS and FNYEAQ. The CDR3 totals 17 residues. Between the trimmed V and J ends, which lost 6 bases and 3 bases, there was a span of 24 bases. For the CDR3, the DNA is TGTGCCAGCAGTTTACGAGGGGCGGAGATGGAAATCTACGAGCAGTACTTC. Protein product: CASSLRGAEMEIYEQYF. Filled out from reference TRBV7-6 and TRBJ2-7, the complete variable domain reads GAGVSQSPRYKVTKRGQDVALRCDPISGHVSLYWYRQALGQGPEFLTYFNYEAQQDKSGLPNDRFSAERPEGSISTLTIQRTEQRDSAMYRCASSLRGAEMEIYEQYFGPGTRLTVT.

The genes are TRBV6-5 and TRBJ2-1, with 11 bases that match TRBD2. Germline loops: CDR1 MNHEY, CDR2 SVGAGI. Trimming removed 6 bases from V and 10 bases from J; junction bases left unmatched: 5. There are 13 residues in the CDR3. The CDR3 sequence is CASSVAGGREQFF. The DNA for the CDR3 is TGTGCCAGCAGCGTAGCGGGGGGGCGAGAGCAGTTCTTC.

This sequence joins TRBV4-3 and TRBJ2-3, with D perhaps given as TRBD1 or TRBD2 (6 bases each). The CDR3 has 17 amino acids. V was cut by 0 bases and J by 0 bases, with 13 bases left in between. Germline-derived CDR1 and CDR2 are LGHNA and YSLEER. The CDR3 coding sequence is TGCGCCAGCAGCCAAGATCCACAGGGAGGTAGCACAGATACGCAGTATTTT. This translates into CASSQDPQGGSTDTQYF.

The chain has TRBV21-1 and TRBJ2-5; TRBD1, the D gene given by the table, was not confirmed from the DNA. TRBV21-1 is assigned pseudogene status. The CDR3 is 12 residues long. The CDR3: CASATGGETQYF. CDR3 nucleotides: TGTGCCAGTGCCACAGGGGGTGAGACCCAGTACTTC.

This rearrangement joins TRBV11-2 to TRBJ1-1, with a weak D call TRBD1 (6 bases). The CDR3 is 15 residues long. Germline CDR1 SGHAT, CDR2 FQNNGV. V was shortened by 4 bases and J by 0 bases, with 12 bases between the two germline ends. CDR3 sequence reads: CASSSEGGLNTEAFF. The CDR3 bases are TGTGCCAGCAGCTCAGAAGGGGGGCTGAACACTGAAGCTTTCTTT.